This TCR beta chain was sequenced in a study of T cell changes during pregnancy in multiple sclerosis. Data came from immunoSEQ multiplex PCR; TCRdb stores just in-frame clones and leaves some out. The table lists tens of thousands of clones, approximately 94% of them singletons. Germline V gene sequence: CDR1 SGHAT, CDR2 FQNNGV. CDR3 size: 13 residues. Trimming took off 8 bases at V and 3 bases at J, with 11 bases between the two ends. The gene calls are TRBV11-2 and TRBJ2-1, with D possibly TRBD2 on 5 matching bases. Sequenced here: CD8+ T cells from peripheral blood mononuclear cells, sampled in the first trimester of pregnancy. This TCR derives from a female donor with multiple sclerosis, enrolled in a pregnancy study. This CDR3 is CASRRAGYNEQFF. The CDR3 DNA sequence: TGTGCCAGCCGCCGGGCGGGCTACAATGAGCAGTTCTTC.